Listed below are T cell receptor beta chains from one sample, sequenced in a study of blood T cell repertoires in COVID-19. Assay used: immunoSEQ multiplex PCR; TCRdb lists only in-frame clones, some missing. Among about 260,000 clones, about 89% were seen once, and the ten largest hold less than 1.6%. The sequenced sample was peripheral blood. The receptors derive from a woman between 35 and 50 years old who had recovered from COVID-19. CDR3s include the opening cysteine and the closing phenylalanine or tryptophan. Each record gives: J gene, V gene, CDR3 protein.

TRBJ2-2 TRBV6-2/TRBV6-3 CASSYSLFRVPNTGELFF
TRBJ2-1 TRBV4-1 CASSQELTARGNEQFF
TRBJ2-5 TRBV21-1 CASSKEAGPGRETQYF
TRBJ2-3 TRBV5-1 CASSLGQVADTQYF
TRBJ1-4 TRBV6-5 CASRGQNLNEKLFF
TRBJ2-7 TRBV27 CASSWTGSGEQYF
TRBJ2-5 TRBV11-2 CASSDTGTQETQYF
TRBJ2-5 TRBV7-2 CASSLGGAGGQDQYF
TRBJ1-3 TRBV3-1/TRBV3-2 CASSLRQTSGNTIYF
TRBJ1-5 TRBV2 CASTGRRSNQPQHF
TRBJ2-1 TRBV11-2 CASRHLRTGEFF
TRBJ1-2 TRBV2 CASLGGNYGYTF
TRBJ1-5 TRBV5-6 CASSLDSPDNQPQHF
TRBJ2-1 TRBV18 CASSPGTGNNEQFF
TRBJ1-1 TRBV5-1 CASSSATGGYTEAFF
TRBJ2-7 TRBV6-5 CASSYWSSDSYEQYF
TRBJ2-3 TRBV7-7 CASSSDREDTQYF
TRBJ1-2 TRBV5-1 CASSLAPNYGYTF
TRBJ2-5 TRBV3-1/TRBV3-2 CASSHKWGVQETQYF
TRBJ1-2 TRBV5-8 CASRVDLHYGYTF
TRBJ2-7 TRBV5-1 CASSFLGGSAYEQYF
TRBJ1-1 TRBV2 CASRERSAKTEAFF
TRBJ2-1 TRBV30 CAWSTLAGLGPTQYEQFF
TRBJ1-2 TRBV2 CASSELKGAGKDYGYTF
TRBJ2-7 TRBV13 CASSLEVGGTESYEQYF
TRBJ1-2 TRBV6-5 CASSYTIGVPNYGYTF
TRBJ2-1 TRBV5-4 CASSPSQGNEQFF
TRBJ1-2 TRBV3-1/TRBV3-2 CASSRRTNYGYTF
TRBJ1-1 TRBV9 CASSKQGAGAEAFF
TRBJ1-5 TRBV2 CASSEWGVDQPQHF
TRBJ2-1 TRBV9 CASSGTPYNEQFF
TRBJ1-5 TRBV5-1 CASSATGGDGQPQHF
TRBJ1-1 TRBV6-6 CASSSQGGNTEAFF
TRBJ2-7 TRBV5-1 CASSLGAGISYEQYF
TRBJ1-3 TRBV3-1/TRBV3-2 CASSQDREGEGNTIYF
TRBJ2-7 TRBV29-1 CSVWPKGQGNFEQYF
TRBJ1-2 TRBV5-1 CASSPTDREVSGYTF
TRBJ2-5 TRBV7-2 CASSSTTVFRETQYF
TRBJ2-4 TRBV29-1 CSVAGLAKNIQYF
TRBJ2-5 TRBV7-9 CASSPTYRVETQYF
TRBJ2-3 TRBV5-8 CASSPGTGSTDTQYF
TRBJ2-3 TRBV9 CASSAAEWTPLQDTQYF
TRBJ2-1 TRBV30 CAWSAWDRATNEQFF
TRBJ2-5 TRBV7-2 CASSQQALAGGQETQYF
TRBJ1-6 TRBV7-9 CASSLWAGGSPLHF
TRBJ2-7 TRBV7-3 CASSQTGGLYEQYF
TRBJ2-7 TRBV9 CASSVDPGGNEQYF
TRBJ1-2 TRBV30 CAWSATGEGYTF
TRBJ2-1 TRBV2 CASTPLADEQFF
TRBJ1-1 TRBV12-3/TRBV12-4 CASSGFTEAFF